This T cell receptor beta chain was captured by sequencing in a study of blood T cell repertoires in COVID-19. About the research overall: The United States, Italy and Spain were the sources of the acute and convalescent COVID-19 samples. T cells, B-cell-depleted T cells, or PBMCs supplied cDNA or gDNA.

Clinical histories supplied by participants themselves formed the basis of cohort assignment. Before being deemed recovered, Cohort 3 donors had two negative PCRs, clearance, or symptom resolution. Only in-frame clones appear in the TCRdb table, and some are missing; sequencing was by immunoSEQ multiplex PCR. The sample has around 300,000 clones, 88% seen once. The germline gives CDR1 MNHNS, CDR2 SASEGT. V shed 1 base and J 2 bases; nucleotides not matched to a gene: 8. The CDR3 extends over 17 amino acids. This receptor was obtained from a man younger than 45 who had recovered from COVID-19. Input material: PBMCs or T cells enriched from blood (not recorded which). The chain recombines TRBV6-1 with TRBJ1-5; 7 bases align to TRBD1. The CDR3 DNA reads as TGTGCCAGCAGTGAAGTAGAGGGGGCCCGAGGCAATCAGCCCCAGCATTTT. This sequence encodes CASSEVEGARGNQPQHF.